This TCR beta chain appears in the sequencing data of a study of blood T cell repertoires in COVID-19. Study-wide background: Samples representing acute and convalescent COVID-19 were sourced from the United States, Italy and Spain. Sources were T cells, B-cell-depleted T cells, or PBMCs; the material itself was cDNA or gDNA.

In the original analysis: Estimated nucleated cell counts came from reference gene primer amplification. Assay: immunoSEQ multiplex PCR; the TCRdb copy retains only in-frame clones and omits some. The V and J calls and clone size come from that table; D and trimming were worked out from the DNA. The table includes about 250,000 clones, about 88% detected once. Trimming pared 5 bases from V and 0 bases from J, leaving 11 bases between. From germline, CDR1 is SGHNT and CDR2 YENEEA. This CDR3 comprises 15 residues. The sequenced material came from peripheral blood. The chain is built from TRBV11-3 and TRBJ2-1, with D possibly matching TRBD1 (6 bases). The receptor comes from a woman between 35 and 50 years old who had recovered from COVID-19. CDR3 protein: CASSQGSSSYNEQFF. CDR3 DNA: TGTGCCAGCAGCCAGGGGTCAAGCTCCTACAATGAGCAGTTCTTC.